This T cell receptor (beta chain) originates from a study of cytomegalovirus exposure and HLA in healthy donors. Germline V lookup: CDR1 MGHRA, CDR2 YSYEKL. The CDR3 runs to 13 residues. The J segment lost 8 bases and the V segment lost 4 bases, leaving 5 bases of the junction unmatched. A multiplex PCR was run with 60 Vbeta primers and 13 Jbeta primers. Method: immunoSEQ multiplex PCR; TCRdb's copy keeps in-frame clones and lacks some. There are under 95,000 clones in the sample; 7.6% occur only once, and about 2% lies in the top ten. This rearrangement joins TRBV4-1 to TRBJ1-1; TRBD1 agrees at 9 bases. This sequence was found in a man aged 50-60 years in good health and CMV-seronegative. The sample comprised PBMCs. The CDR3 protein is CASSPGQGLEAFF. The CDR3 nucleotides are TGCGCCAGCAGCCCAGGACAGGGGCTAGAAGCTTTCTTT.